This T cell receptor beta chain was recovered during a study of PD-L1 blockade in urothelial cancer. Overall study findings and caveats: Pretreatment blood TCR clonality under the median forecast improved survival.

Time point noted: pretreatment peripheral blood. Each patient gave between 1 and 8 samples of peripheral blood mononuclear cells, which were collected pretreatment and during treatment. Repertoires were generated with immunoSEQ multiplex PCR, while TCRdb's copy carries only in-frame clones and drops some. The sample contains under 70,000 clones, roughly four fifths of which appear only once. This clone was seen a handful of times. What it recognizes is unknown. V lost 6 bases to trimming and J lost 4 bases; unmatched junction nucleotides: 2. CDR3 length equals 13 residues. Germline assignment: CDR1 SGDLS and CDR2 YYNGEE.

Specimen: PBMCs, collected around atezolizumab (anti-PD-L1) treatment. V gene TRBV9 combines with J gene TRBJ2-1; 9 positions match TRBD2. This clonotype was obtained from a man aged 70 or older with urothelial cancer. The CDR3 sequence is CASNSGGYNEQFF. In DNA, the CDR3 is TGTGCCAGCAACAGCGGGGGGTACAATGAGCAGTTCTTC.